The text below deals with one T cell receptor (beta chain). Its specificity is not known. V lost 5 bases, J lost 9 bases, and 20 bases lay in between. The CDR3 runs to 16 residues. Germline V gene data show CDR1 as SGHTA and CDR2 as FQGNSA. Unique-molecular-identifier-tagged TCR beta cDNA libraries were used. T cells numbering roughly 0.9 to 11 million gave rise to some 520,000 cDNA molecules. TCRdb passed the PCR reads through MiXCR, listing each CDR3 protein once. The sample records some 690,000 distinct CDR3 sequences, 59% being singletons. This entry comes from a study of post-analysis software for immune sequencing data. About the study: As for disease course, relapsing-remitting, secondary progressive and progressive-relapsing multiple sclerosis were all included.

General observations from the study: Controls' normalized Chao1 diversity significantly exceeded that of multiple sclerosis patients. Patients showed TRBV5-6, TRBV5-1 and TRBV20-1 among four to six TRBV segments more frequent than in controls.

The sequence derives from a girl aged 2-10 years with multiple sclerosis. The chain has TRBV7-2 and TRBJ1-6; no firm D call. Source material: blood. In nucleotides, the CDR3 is TGTGCCAGCAGCCCCTCCCGGGCCCTTGGCCGTTCACCCCTCCACTTT. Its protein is CASSPSRALGRSPLHF.